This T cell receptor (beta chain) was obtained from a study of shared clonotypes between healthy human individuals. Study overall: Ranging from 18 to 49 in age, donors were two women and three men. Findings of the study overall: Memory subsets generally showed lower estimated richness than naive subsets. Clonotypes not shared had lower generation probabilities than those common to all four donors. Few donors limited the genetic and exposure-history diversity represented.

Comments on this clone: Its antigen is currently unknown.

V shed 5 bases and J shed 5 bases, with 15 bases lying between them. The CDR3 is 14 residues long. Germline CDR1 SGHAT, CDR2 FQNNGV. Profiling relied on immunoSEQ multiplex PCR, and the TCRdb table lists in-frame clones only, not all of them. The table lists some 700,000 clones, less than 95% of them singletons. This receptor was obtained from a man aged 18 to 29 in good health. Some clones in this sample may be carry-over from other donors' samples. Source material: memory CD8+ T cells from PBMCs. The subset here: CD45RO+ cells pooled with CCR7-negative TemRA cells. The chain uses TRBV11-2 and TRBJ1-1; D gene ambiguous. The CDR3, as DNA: TGTGCCAGCAGCCCGGTGGAGGGATGGACTGAAGCTTTCTTT. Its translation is CASSPVEGWTEAFF.